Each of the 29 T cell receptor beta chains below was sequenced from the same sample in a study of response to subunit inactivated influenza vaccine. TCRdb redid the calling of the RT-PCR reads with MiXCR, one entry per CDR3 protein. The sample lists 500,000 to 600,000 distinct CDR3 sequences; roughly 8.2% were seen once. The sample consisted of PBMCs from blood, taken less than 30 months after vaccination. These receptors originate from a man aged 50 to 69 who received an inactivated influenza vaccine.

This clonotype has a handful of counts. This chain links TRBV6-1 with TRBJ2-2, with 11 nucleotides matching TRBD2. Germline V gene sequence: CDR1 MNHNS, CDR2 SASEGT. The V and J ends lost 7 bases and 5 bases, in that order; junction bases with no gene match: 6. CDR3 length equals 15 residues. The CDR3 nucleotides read TGTGCCAGCACCTTCACTAGCGGGAGAACCGGGGAGCTGTTTTTT. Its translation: CASTFTSGRTGELFF.

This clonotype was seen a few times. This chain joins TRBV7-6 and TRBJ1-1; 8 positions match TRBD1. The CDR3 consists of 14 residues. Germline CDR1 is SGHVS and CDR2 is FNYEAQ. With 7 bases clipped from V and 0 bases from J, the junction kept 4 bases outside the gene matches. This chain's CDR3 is CASTPGGVNTEAFF. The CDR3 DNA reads TGTGCCAGCACCCCAGGGGGCGTGAACACTGAAGCTTTCTTT.

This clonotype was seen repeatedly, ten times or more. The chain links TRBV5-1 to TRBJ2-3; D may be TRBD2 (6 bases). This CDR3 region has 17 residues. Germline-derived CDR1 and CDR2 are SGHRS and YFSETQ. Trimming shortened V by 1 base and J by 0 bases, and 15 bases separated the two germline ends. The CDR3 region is CASSLSPGGTSTDTQYF. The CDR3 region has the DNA TGCGCCAGCAGCTTGAGTCCCGGGGGTACTAGCACAGATACGCAGTATTTT.

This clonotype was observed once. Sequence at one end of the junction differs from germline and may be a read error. CDR3 DNA: TGTACCAGCAGTTTGGGCAGTTACACAGATACGCAGTATTTT. This encodes CTSSLGSYTDTQYF. The chain has TRBV12-3 or TRBV12-4 and TRBJ2-3; D not resolved. The CDR3 is 14 residues long.

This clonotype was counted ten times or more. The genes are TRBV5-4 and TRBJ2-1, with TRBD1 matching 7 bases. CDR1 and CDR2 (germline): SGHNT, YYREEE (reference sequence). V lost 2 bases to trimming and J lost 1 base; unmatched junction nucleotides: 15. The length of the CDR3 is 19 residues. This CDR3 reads CASSFIIRVNRGSYNEQFF. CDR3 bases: TGTGCCAGCAGCTTTATTATCAGGGTAAACAGGGGTTCCTACAATGAGCAGTTCTTC.

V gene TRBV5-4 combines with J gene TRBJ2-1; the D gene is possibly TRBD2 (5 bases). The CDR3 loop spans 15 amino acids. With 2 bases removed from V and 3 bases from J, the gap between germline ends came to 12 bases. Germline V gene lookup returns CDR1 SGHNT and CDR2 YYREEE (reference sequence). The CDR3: CASSFYEGYYNEQFF. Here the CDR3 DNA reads TGTGCCAGCAGCTTTTACGAGGGTTACTACAATGAGCAGTTCTTC.

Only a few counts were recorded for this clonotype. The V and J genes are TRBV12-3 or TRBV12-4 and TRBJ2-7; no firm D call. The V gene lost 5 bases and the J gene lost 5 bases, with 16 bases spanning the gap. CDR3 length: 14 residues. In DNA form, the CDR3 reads TGTGCCAGCAGTCGGGCACTTGGCTCGGACGAGCAGTACTTC. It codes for CASSRALGSDEQYF.

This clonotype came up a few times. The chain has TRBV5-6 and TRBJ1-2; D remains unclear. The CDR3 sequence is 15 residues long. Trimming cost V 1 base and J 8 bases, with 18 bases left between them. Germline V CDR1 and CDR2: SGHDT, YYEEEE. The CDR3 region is CASSLIGPLAGGYTF. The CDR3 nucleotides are TGTGCCAGCAGCTTGATCGGGCCCCTGGCGGGGGGCTACACCTTC.

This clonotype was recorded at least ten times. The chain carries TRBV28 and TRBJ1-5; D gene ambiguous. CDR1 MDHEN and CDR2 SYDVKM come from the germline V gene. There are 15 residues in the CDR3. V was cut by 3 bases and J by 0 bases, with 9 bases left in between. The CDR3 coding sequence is TGTGCCAGCAGTTTTTGGGGTCGTAGCAATCAGCCCCAGCATTTT. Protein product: CASSFWGRSNQPQHF.

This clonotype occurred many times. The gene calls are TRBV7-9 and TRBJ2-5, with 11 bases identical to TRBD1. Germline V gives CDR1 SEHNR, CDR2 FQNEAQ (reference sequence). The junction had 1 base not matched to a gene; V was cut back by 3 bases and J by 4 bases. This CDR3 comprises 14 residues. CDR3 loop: CASSFGQGAETQYF. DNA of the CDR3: TGTGCCAGCAGCTTTGGACAGGGGGCAGAGACCCAGTACTTC.

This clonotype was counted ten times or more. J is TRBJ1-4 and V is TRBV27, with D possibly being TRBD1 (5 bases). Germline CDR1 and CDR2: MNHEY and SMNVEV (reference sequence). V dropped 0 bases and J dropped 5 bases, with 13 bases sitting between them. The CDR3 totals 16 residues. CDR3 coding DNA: TGTGCCAGCAGTTTATCGTTTTCGACAGTGAATGAAAAACTGTTTTTT. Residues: CASSLSFSTVNEKLFF. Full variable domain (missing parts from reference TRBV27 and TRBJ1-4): EAQVTQNPRYLITVTGKKLTVTCSQNMNHEYMSWYRQDPGLGLRQIYYSMNVEVTDKGDVPEGYKVSRKEKRNFPLILESPSPNQTSLYFCASSLSFSTVNEKLFFGSGTQLSVL.

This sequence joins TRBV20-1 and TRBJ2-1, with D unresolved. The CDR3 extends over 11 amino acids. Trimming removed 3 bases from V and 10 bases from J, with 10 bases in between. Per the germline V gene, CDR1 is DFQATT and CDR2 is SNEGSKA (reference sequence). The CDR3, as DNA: TGCAGTGCTAGCGTCGGGTTCGAGCAGTTCTTC. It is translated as CSASVGFEQFF.

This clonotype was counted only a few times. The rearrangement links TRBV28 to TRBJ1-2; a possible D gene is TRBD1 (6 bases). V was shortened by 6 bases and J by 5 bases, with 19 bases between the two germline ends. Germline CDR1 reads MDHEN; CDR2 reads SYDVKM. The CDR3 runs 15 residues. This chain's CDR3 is CASRAEGRGQYGYTF. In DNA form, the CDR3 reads TGTGCCAGCAGGGCGGAGGGCAGGGGCCAGTATGGCTACACCTTC.

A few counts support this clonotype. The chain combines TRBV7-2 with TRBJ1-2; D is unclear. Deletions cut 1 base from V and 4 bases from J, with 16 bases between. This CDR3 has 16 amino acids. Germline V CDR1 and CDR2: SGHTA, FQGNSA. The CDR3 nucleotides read TGTGCCAGCAGCTTAGTGCTGGGGAGTAAAGCCTATGGCTACACCTTC. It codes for CASSLVLGSKAYGYTF.

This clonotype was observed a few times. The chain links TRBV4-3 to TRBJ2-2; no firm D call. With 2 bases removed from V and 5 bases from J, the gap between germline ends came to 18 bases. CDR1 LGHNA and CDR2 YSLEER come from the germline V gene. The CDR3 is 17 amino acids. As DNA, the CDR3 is TGCGCCAGCAGCCAAAATGTCCTGAGACACCAGACCGGGGAGCTGTTTTTT. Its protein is CASSQNVLRHQTGELFF.

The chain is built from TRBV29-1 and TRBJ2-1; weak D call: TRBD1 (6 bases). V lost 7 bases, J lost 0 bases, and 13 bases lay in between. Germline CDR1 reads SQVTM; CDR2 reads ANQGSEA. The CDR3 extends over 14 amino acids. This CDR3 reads CSGGRRSSYNEQFF. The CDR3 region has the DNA TGCAGCGGGGGGCGGAGGAGCTCCTACAATGAGCAGTTCTTC.

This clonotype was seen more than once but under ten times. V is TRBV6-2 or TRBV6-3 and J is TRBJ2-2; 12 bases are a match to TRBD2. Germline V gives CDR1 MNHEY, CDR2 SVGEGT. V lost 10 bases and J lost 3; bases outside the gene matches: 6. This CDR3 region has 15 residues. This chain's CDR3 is CATKTSGSYTGELFF. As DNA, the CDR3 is TGTGCCACCAAGACTAGCGGGAGTTACACCGGGGAGCTGTTTTTT.

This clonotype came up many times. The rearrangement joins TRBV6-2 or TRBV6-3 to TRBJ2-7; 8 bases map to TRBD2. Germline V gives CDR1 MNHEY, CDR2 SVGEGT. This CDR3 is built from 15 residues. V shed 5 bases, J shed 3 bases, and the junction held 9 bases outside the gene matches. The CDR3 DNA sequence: TGTGCCAGCAGTACCCCACTCAGCGGGAGCTACGAGCAGTACTTC. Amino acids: CASSTPLSGSYEQYF.

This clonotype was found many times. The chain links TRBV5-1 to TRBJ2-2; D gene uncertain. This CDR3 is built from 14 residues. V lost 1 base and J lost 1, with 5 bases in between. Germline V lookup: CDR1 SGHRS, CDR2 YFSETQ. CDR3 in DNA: TGCGCCAGCAGCTTGCCGGGGAACACCGGGGAGCTGTTTTTT. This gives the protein CASSLPGNTGELFF.

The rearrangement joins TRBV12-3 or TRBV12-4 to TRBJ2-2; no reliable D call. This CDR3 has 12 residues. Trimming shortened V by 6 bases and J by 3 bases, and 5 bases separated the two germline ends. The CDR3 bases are TGTGCCAGCAGCGCGGACACCGGGGAGCTGTTTTTT. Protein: CASSADTGELFF.

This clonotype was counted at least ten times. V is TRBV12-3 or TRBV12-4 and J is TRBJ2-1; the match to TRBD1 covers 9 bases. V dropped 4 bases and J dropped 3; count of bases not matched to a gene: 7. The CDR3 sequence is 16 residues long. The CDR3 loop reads CASSYSGTGFYNEQFF. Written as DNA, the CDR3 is TGTGCCAGCAGTTACTCCGGGACAGGGTTCTACAATGAGCAGTTCTTC.

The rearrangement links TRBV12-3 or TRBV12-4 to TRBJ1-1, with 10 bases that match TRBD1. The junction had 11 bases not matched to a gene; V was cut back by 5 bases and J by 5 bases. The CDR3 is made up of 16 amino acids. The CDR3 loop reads CASSLRQGARGTEAFF. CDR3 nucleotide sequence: TGTGCCAGCAGTCTGAGACAGGGGGCGCGTGGTACTGAAGCTTTCTTT.

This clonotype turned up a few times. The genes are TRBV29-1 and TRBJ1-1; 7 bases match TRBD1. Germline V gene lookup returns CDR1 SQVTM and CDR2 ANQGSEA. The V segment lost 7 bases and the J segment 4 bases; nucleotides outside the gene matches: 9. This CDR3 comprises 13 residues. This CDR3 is CSASPTGTTEAFF. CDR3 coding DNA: TGCAGCGCAAGCCCGACAGGGACCACTGAAGCTTTCTTT.

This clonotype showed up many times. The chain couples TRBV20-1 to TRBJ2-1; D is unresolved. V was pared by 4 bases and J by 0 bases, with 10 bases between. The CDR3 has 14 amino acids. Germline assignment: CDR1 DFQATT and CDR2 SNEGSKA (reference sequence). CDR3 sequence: CSATTYASYNEQFF. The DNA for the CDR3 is TGCAGTGCTACGACCTATGCCTCCTACAATGAGCAGTTCTTC.

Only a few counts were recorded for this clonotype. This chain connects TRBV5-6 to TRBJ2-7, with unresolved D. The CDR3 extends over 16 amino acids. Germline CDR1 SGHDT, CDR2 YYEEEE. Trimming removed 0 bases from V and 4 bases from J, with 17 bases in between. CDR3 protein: CASSLAIGPSRYEQYF. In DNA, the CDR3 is TGTGCCAGCAGCTTGGCTATTGGCCCCTCACGATACGAGCAGTACTTC.

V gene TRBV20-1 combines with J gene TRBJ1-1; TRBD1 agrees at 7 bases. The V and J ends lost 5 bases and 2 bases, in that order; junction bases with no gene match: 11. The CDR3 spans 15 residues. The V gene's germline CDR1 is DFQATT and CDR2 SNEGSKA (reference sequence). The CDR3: CSAPDLNRGNTEAFF. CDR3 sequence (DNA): TGCAGTGCTCCCGACCTAAACAGGGGAAACACTGAAGCTTTCTTT.

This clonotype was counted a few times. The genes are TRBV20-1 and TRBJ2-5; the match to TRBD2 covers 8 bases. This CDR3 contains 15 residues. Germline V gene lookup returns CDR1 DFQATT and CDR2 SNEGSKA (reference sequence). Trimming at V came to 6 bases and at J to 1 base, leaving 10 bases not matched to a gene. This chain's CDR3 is CSAPPSGGPQETQYF. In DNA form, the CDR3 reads TGCAGTGCCCCCCCGTCGGGGGGGCCCCAAGAGACCCAGTACTTC.

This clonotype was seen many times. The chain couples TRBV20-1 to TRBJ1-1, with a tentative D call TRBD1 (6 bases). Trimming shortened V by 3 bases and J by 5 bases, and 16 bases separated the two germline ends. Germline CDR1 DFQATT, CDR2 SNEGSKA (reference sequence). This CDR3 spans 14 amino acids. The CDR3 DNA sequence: TGCAGTGCTAGTGGTACAGGGATGGGGACTGAAGCTTTCTTT. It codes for CSASGTGMGTEAFF.

The CDR3 nucleotides read TGTGCCAGCAGCTTAACCCAGAACGAGCAGTACTTC. This codes for CASSLTQNEQYF. The genes are TRBV7-9 and TRBJ2-7; D gene uncertain. Germline CDR1 SEHNR, CDR2 FQNEAQ (reference sequence). Trimming shortened V by 2 bases and J by 5 bases, and 7 bases separated the two germline ends. There are 12 residues in the CDR3.